A selection of T cell receptor beta chains follows, all from one sample in a study of shared clonotypes between healthy human individuals. Repertoires were generated with immunoSEQ multiplex PCR, while TCRdb's copy carries only in-frame clones and drops some. This sample has 2 million to 2.5 million clones, with approximately 95% found just once. Sequenced input: naive CD4+ T cells from PBMCs. These receptors were collected from a man aged 18-30 years in good health. Some clones in this sample may be carry-over from other donors' samples. CDR3s include the opening cysteine and the closing phenylalanine or tryptophan.

CDR3 protein | J gene | V gene
CAIMSGKGTDTQYF | TRBJ2-3 | TRBV10-3
CASSVRAGGNTEAFF | TRBJ1-1 | TRBV6-1
CSVGQGGMNTEAFF | TRBJ1-1 | TRBV29-1
CASSPGTEGLAGGTYEQYF | TRBJ2-7 | TRBV18
CASSRRLAGGADEQFF | TRBJ2-1 | TRBV7-2
CASSPFLQPQHF | TRBJ1-5 | TRBV28
CASSSSGPSYNEQFF | TRBJ2-1 | TRBV5-1
CASSRDVWAQYF | TRBJ2-5 | TRBV7-2
CASSLRASGNNEQFF | TRBJ2-1 | TRBV7-3
CAIRPYSDSYEQYF | TRBJ2-7 | TRBV28
CAITGTGKTGELFF | TRBJ2-2 | TRBV10-3
CASSQVGTNSGANVLTF | TRBJ2-6 | TRBV4-2
CASSLTADTQYF | TRBJ2-3 | TRBV7-2
CASSYSGRWDEQFF | TRBJ2-1 | TRBV6-6
CASSDTYRYF | TRBJ2-3 | TRBV28
CATTSGALETQYF | TRBJ2-5 | TRBV15
CASSEGRFNIQYF | TRBJ2-4 | TRBV6-1